These T cell receptor beta chains were read from a single sample in a study of cytomegalovirus exposure and HLA in healthy donors. Profiling relied on immunoSEQ multiplex PCR, and the TCRdb table lists in-frame clones only, not all of them. The table records 95,000 to 110,000 clones, more than 75% of them present only once. Sequenced input: PBMCs. These TCRs come from a woman under 30 in good health and CMV-seropositive. The CDR3 runs from the conserved cysteine through the conserved F or W. D genes are given only for firm matches. Where a row states a size, it is once, few, many or the class of an expanded clone; other rows omit it.

CDR3 protein,CDR3 DNA,D gene,CDR3 length,V gene,clone size,J gene
CASSQEAGRSSYEQYF,TGCGCCAGCAGCCAAGAGGCGGGGAGGAGCTCCTACGAGCAGTACTTC,.,16,TRBV4-1,.,TRBJ2-7
CSAYEQGTYEQYF,TGCAGCGCCTATGAACAGGGGACCTACGAGCAGTACTTC,TRBD1,13,TRBV29-1,.,TRBJ2-7
CASSVDGTGRYGYTF,TGTGCCAGCAGCGTAGACGGGACAGGGCGCTATGGCTACACCTTC,TRBD1,15,TRBV9,.,TRBJ1-2
CSVELLGTDTQYF,TGCAGCGTTGAATTACTGGGCACAGATACGCAGTATTTT,.,13,TRBV29-1,few,TRBJ2-3
CASAQTRMRSTIYF,TGTGCCAGCGCCCAGACAAGGATGAGAAGCACCATATATTTT,.,14,TRBV6-5,.,TRBJ1-3
CASSIDLRSQGPKLFF,TGTGCCAGTAGTATAGACCTCCGCTCGCAGGGCCCTAAACTGTTTTTT,.,16,TRBV19,once,TRBJ1-4
CASSQYSNQPQHF,TGTGCCAGCAGCCAGTATAGCAATCAGCCCCAGCATTTT,.,13,TRBV2,.,TRBJ1-5
CASSRSLGRGNQPQHF,TGCGCCAGCAGCCGGAGCCTGGGCAGGGGAAATCAGCCCCAGCATTTT,.,16,TRBV4-1,.,TRBJ1-5
CASSTSGGASYNEQFF,TGTGCCAGCAGTACTAGCGGGGGGGCCTCCTACAATGAGCAGTTCTTC,TRBD2,16,TRBV27,.,TRBJ2-1
CASSLERQVTGYTF,TGTGCCAGCAGCTTGGAGCGGCAGGTGACCGGCTACACCTTC,.,14,TRBV7-2,.,TRBJ1-2
CASSPGFGGANVLTF,TGTGCCAGCAGTCCAGGATTTGGTGGGGCCAACGTCCTGACTTTC,.,15,TRBV27,.,TRBJ2-6
CASSQEPGGLAGSGTYEQYF,TGCGCCAGCAGCCAGGAACCCGGTGGACTAGCGGGCTCGGGCACCTACGAGCAGTACTTC,TRBD2,20,TRBV4-3,.,TRBJ2-7
CATKFTGGTEAFF,TGTGCCACAAAGTTTACGGGGGGCACTGAAGCTTTCTTT,.,13,TRBV6-1,few,TRBJ1-1
CASRLGTGLYEQYF,TGTGCCAGCAGGCTGGGGACAGGGCTATACGAGCAGTACTTC,TRBD1,14,TRBV13,.,TRBJ2-7
CASSPDRGGGYTF,TGTGCCAGCAGTCCGGACAGGGGGGGTGGCTACACCTTC,TRBD1,13,TRBV2,few,TRBJ1-2
CASSLVGGYYGYTF,TGTGCCAGCAGCTTAGTCGGAGGGTACTATGGCTACACCTTC,.,14,TRBV7-9,.,TRBJ1-2
CASSIAVAGGLIYEQYF,TGTGCCAGTAGTATAGCAGTGGCGGGAGGACTAATCTACGAGCAGTACTTC,TRBD2,17,TRBV19,.,TRBJ2-7
CASSFNRDSPLHF,TGCGCCAGCAGCTTCAACAGGGATTCACCCCTCCACTTT,.,13,TRBV5-1,.,TRBJ1-6
CASSPRQTSNEKLFF,TGTGCCAGCAGCCCCCGACAGACCTCTAATGAAAAACTGTTTTTT,.,15,TRBV7-9,.,TRBJ1-4
CASSRTASTDTQYF,TGTGCCAGCAGCAGGACAGCATCCACAGATACGCAGTATTTT,.,14,TRBV13,.,TRBJ2-3
CASSSGQETDTQYF,TGCGCCAGCAGCTCGGGACAGGAAACAGATACGCAGTATTTT,TRBD1,14,TRBV5-1,.,TRBJ2-3
CASSQADTTDTQYF,TGCGCCAGCAGCCAAGCAGACACCACAGATACGCAGTATTTT,.,14,TRBV4-3,.,TRBJ2-3
CASSLAGGNYEQFF,TGTGCCAGCAGCTTAGCGGGGGGGAACTATGAGCAGTTCTTC,TRBD2,14,TRBV7-6,.,TRBJ2-1
CASSYDEVKDTEAFF,TGTGCCAGCAGTTACGACGAGGTTAAGGACACTGAAGCTTTCTTT,.,15,TRBV6-6,.,TRBJ1-1
CASKGQEDEKLFF,TGTGCCAGCAAAGGACAAGAAGATGAAAAACTGTTTTTT,.,13,TRBV9,.,TRBJ1-4
CASSSRTGTYQPQHF,TGTGCCAGCAGCTCGAGGACAGGGACTTATCAGCCCCAGCATTTT,TRBD1,15,TRBV7-2,.,TRBJ1-5
CASSPRTGDRPQHF,TGTGCCAGCAGTCCACGGACAGGGGATCGTCCCCAGCATTTT,TRBD1,14,TRBV27,.,TRBJ1-5
CASRGQLVPNYGYTF,TGCGCCAGCAGGGGGCAACTCGTACCTAACTATGGCTACACCTTC,.,15,TRBV4-1,.,TRBJ1-2
CAIRGDYNEQFF,TGTGCCATCAGAGGAGACTACAATGAGCAGTTCTTC,.,12,TRBV6-5,.,TRBJ2-1
CASSLNPRQVNYGYTF,TGTGCCAGCAGCTTAAACCCTCGACAGGTCAACTATGGCTACACCTTC,.,16,TRBV7-2,.,TRBJ1-2
CASSLGQGTYEQYF,TGTGCCAGCTCACTGGGACAGGGTACTTACGAGCAGTACTTC,TRBD1,14,TRBV18,.,TRBJ2-7
CASRGRDTEAFF,TGTGCCAGCAGGGGCAGGGACACTGAAGCTTTCTTT,.,12,TRBV6-6,.,TRBJ1-1
CASSTQPRGREQYF,TGTGCCAGCAGCACCCAACCCAGGGGGCGAGAGCAGTACTTC,TRBD1,14,TRBV7-8,.,TRBJ2-7
CASSKPGLAGVRSYNEQFF,TGCGCCAGCAGCAAGCCGGGACTAGCGGGAGTAAGGTCCTACAATGAGCAGTTCTTC,TRBD2,19,TRBV5-1,.,TRBJ2-1
CASSFQENSPLHF,TGCGCCAGCAGCTTTCAGGAAAATTCACCCCTCCACTTT,.,13,TRBV5-1,.,TRBJ1-6
CASSTQGMDQPQHF,TGTGCCAGCAGTACGCAGGGAATGGATCAGCCCCAGCATTTT,.,14,TRBV27,.,TRBJ1-5
CASSQEGDRGIYGYTF,TGCGCCAGCAGCCAAGAAGGGGACAGGGGGATCTATGGCTACACCTTC,TRBD1,16,TRBV4-3,.,TRBJ1-2
CASSPPAGHRAFF,TGTGCCAGCAGCCCCCCGGCCGGTCACAGGGCTTTCTTT,.,13,TRBV28,.,TRBJ1-1
CASSIPGFAEAFF,TGTGCCAGTAGTATACCGGGGTTCGCTGAAGCTTTCTTT,.,13,TRBV19,once,TRBJ1-1
CASSLTSPSYNEQFF,TGTGCCAGCAGCTTAACTAGCCCCTCCTACAATGAGCAGTTCTTC,.,15,TRBV7-6,.,TRBJ2-1
CASSQDRVRQFF,TGTGCCAGCAGCCAAGACCGGGTTCGGCAGTTCTTC,.,12,TRBV14,large,TRBJ2-1
CASRPLTSGSGEQYF,TGCGCCAGCAGGCCACTGACTAGCGGGAGTGGTGAGCAGTACTTC,TRBD2,15,TRBV5-1,.,TRBJ2-7
CASSRGGLVPDTQYF,TGCGCCAGCAGTCGCGGGGGACTAGTCCCAGATACGCAGTATTTT,TRBD2,15,TRBV4-1,.,TRBJ2-3
CASSLGPGGYGYTF,TGTGCCAGCAGCTTGGGTCCAGGAGGCTATGGCTACACCTTC,.,14,TRBV5-6,.,TRBJ1-2
CASSFAGGFTDTQYF,TGTGCCAGCAGCTTCGCAGGGGGGTTCACAGATACGCAGTATTTT,.,15,TRBV9,.,TRBJ2-3
CASSYAGTSAYNEQFF,TGCGCCAGCAGCTACGCCGGGACTAGCGCTTACAATGAGCAGTTCTTC,TRBD2,16,TRBV5-1,.,TRBJ2-1
CASSVAVYPNTEAFF,TGTGCCAGCAGCGTAGCGGTCTATCCGAACACTGAAGCTTTCTTT,.,15,TRBV9,.,TRBJ1-1
CASSATGSSSLNTEAFF,TGTGCCAGCTCAGCGACAGGTTCTAGTTCGTTGAACACTGAAGCTTTCTTT,.,17,TRBV18,few,TRBJ1-1
CASSVAGGSTDTQYF,TGTGCCAGCAGCGTAGCGGGAGGTAGCACAGATACGCAGTATTTT,TRBD2,15,TRBV9,.,TRBJ2-3
CASRGPGVNTEAFF,TGTGCCAGCAGGGGTCCAGGGGTGAACACTGAAGCTTTCTTT,.,14,TRBV5-6,few,TRBJ1-1
CASSIGGVGSYEQYF,TGTGCCAGTAGTATAGGGGGGGTTGGCTCCTACGAGCAGTACTTC,.,15,TRBV19,few,TRBJ2-7
CASRRGGANVLTF,TGTGCCAGTAGGAGAGGCGGGGCCAACGTCCTGACTTTC,.,13,TRBV19,.,TRBJ2-6
CASSLPSGGLYEQYF,TGTGCCAGCAGCTTGCCAAGCGGGGGGTTATACGAGCAGTACTTC,TRBD2,15,TRBV5-4,few,TRBJ2-7
CASSPGQGNNYGYTF,TGTGCCAGCAGCCCGGGACAGGGTAACAACTATGGCTACACCTTC,TRBD1,15,TRBV6-1,few,TRBJ1-2